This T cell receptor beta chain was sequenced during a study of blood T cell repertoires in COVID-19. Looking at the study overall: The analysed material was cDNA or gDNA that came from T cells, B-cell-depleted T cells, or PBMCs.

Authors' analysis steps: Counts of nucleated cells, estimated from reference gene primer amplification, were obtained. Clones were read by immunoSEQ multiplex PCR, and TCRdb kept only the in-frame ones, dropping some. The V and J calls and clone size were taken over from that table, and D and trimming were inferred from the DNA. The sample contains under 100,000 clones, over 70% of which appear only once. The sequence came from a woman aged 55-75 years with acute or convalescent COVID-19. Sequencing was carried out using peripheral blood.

CDR3 in DNA: TGTGCCAGCGGGGAGGTCGTGAACACCGGGGAGCTGTTTTTT. Its protein product is CASGEVVNTGELFF. V gene TRBV9 combines with J gene TRBJ2-2; tentative D call: TRBD2 (6 bases). This CDR3 has 14 amino acids. V was cut by 7 bases and J by 1 base, with 11 bases left in between. From germline, CDR1 is SGDLS and CDR2 YYNGEE.